This T cell receptor (beta chain) was sequenced during a study of cytomegalovirus exposure and HLA in healthy donors. The PCR was carried out with 60 Vbeta primers and 13 Jbeta primers. The protocol was immunoSEQ multiplex PCR, while the TCRdb copy is restricted to in-frame clones and leaves out a portion. The data hold 170,000 or so clones, with around four fifths observed a single time. CDR1 is LNHDA, CDR2 SQIVND, per germline (reference sequence). The CDR3 extends over 15 amino acids. The source of this sequence is a man in his late teens or twenties in good health and CMV-seronegative. The rearrangement joins TRBV19 to TRBJ2-5; TRBD2 matches 13 bases. TRBJ2-7 matches the DNA end more closely, so the J call is doubtful. The sequenced sample was PBMCs. CDR3 in amino acids: CASSPGTSGTYEQYF. CDR3 DNA: TGTGCCAGTAGTCCTGGGACTAGCGGGACCTACGAGCAGTACTTC.